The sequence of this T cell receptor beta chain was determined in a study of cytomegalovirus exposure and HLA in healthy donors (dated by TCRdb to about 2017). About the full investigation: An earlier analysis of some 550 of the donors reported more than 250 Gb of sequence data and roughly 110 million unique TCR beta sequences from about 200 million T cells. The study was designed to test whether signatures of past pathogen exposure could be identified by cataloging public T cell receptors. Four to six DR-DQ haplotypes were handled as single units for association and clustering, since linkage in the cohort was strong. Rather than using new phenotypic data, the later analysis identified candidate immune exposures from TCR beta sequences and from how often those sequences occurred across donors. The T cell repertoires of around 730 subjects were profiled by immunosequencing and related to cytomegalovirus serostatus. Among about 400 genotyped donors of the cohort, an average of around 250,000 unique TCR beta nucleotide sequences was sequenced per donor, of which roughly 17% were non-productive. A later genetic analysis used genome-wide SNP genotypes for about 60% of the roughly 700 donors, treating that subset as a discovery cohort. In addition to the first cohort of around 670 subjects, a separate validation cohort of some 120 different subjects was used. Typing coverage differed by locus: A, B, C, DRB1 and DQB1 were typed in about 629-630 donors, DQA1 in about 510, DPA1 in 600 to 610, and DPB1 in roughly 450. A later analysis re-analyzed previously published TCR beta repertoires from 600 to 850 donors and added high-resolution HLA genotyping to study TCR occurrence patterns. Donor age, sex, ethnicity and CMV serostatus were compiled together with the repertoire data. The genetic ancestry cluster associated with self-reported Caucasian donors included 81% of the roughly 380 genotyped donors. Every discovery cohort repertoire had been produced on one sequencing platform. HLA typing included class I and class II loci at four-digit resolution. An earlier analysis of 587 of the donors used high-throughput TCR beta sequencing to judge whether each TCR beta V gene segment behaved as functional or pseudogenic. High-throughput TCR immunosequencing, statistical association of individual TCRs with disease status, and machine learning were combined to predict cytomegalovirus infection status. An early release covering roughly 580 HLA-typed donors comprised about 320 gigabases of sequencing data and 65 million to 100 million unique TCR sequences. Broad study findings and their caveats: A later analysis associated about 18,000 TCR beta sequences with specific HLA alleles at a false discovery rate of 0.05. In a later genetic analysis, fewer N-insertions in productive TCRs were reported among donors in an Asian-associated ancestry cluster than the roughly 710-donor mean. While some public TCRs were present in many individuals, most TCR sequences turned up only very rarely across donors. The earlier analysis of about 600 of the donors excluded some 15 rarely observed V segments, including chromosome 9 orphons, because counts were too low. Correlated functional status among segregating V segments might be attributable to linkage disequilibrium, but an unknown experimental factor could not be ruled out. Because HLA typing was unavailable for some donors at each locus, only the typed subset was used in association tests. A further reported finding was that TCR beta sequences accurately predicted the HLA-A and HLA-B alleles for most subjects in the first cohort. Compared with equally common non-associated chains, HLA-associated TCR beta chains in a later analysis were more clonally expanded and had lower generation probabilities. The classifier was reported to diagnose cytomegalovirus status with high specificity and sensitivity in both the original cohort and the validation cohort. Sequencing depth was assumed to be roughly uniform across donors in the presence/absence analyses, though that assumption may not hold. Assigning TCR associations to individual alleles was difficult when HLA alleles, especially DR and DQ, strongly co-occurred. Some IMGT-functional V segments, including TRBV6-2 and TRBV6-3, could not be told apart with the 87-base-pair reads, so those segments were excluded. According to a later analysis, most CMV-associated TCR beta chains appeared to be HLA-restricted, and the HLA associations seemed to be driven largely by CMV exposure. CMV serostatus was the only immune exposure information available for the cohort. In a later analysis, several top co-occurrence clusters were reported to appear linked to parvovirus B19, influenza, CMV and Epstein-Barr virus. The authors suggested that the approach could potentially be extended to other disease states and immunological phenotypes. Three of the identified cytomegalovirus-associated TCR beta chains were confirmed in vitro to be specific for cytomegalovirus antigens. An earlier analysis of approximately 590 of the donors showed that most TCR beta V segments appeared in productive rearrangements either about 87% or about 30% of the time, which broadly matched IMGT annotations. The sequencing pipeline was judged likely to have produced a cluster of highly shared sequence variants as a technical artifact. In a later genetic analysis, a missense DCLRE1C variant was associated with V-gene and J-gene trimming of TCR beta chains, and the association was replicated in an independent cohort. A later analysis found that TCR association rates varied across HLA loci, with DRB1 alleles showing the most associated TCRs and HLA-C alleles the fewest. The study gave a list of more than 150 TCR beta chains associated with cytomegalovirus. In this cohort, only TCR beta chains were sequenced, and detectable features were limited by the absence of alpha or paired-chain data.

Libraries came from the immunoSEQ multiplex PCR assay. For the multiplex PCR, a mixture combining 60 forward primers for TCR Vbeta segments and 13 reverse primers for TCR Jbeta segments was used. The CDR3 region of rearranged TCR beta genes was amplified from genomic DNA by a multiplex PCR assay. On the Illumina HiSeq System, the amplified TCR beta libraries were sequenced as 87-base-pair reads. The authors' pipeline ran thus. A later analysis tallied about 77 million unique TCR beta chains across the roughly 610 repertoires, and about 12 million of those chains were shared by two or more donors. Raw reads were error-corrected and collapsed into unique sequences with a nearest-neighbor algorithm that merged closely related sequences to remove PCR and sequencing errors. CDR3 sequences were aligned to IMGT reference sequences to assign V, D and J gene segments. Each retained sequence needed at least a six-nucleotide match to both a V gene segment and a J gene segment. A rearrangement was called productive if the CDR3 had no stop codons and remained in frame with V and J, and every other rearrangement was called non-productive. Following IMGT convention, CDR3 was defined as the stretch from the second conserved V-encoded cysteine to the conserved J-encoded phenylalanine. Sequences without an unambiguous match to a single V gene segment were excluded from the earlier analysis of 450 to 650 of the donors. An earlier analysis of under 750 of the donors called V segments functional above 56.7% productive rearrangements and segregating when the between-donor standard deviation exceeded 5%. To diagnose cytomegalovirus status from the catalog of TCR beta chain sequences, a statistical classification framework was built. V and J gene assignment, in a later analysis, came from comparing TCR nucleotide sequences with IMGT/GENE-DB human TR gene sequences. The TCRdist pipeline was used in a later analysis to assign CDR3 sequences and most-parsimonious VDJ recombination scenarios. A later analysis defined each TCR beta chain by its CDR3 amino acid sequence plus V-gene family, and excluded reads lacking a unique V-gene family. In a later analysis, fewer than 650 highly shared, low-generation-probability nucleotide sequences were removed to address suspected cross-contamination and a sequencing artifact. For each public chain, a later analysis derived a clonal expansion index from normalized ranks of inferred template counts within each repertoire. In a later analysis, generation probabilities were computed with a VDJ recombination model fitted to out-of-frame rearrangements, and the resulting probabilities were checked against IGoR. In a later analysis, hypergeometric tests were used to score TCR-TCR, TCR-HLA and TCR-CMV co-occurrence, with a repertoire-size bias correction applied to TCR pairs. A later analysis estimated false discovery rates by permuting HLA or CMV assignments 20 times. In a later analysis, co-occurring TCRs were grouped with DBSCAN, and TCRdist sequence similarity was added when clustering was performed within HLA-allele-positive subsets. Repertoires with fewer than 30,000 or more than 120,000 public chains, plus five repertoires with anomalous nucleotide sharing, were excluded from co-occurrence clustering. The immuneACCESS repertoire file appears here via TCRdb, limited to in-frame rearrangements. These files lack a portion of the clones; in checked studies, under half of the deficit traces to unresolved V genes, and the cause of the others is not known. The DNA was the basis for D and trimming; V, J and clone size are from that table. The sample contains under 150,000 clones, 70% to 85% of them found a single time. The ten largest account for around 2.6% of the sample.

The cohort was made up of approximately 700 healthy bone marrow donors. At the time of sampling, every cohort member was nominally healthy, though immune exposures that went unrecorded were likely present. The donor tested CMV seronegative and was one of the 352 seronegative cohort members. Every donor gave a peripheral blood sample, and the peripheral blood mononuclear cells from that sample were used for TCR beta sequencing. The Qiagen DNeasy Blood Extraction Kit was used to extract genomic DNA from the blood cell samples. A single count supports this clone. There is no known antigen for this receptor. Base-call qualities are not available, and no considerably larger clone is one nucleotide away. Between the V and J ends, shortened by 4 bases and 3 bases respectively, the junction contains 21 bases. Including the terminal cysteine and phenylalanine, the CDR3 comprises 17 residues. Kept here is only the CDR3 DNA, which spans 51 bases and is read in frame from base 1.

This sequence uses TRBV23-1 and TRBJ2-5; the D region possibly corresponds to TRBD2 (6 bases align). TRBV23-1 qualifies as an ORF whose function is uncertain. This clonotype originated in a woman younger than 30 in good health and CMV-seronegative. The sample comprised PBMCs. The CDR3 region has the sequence CASSRPTSGGTEETQYF. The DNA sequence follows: TGCGCCAGCAGTCGCCCTACTTCGGGCGGGACTGAAGAGACCCAGTACTTC.